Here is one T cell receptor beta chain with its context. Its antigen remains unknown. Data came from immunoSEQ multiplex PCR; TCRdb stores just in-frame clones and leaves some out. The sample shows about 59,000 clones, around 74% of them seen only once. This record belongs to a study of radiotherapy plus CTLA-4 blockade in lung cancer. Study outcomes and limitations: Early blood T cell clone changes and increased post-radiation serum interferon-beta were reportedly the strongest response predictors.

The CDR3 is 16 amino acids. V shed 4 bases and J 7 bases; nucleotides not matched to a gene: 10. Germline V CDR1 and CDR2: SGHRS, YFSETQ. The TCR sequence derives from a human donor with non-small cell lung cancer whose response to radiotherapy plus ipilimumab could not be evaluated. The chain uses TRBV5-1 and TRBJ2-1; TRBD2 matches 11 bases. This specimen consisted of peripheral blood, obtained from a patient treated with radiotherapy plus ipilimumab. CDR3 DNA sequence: TGCGCCAGCAGCGACACTAGCGGGAGAATGTGGAATGAGCAGTTCTTC. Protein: CASSDTSGRMWNEQFF. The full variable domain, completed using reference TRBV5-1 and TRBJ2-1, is KAGVTQTPRYLIKTRGQQVTLSCSPISGHRSVSWYQQTPGQGLQFLFEYFSETQRNKGNFPGRFSGRQFSNSRSEMNVSTLELGDSALYLCASSDTSGRMWNEQFFGPGTRLTVL.